Following are 14 T cell receptor beta chains from one sample sequenced in a study of shared clonotypes between healthy human individuals. This table comes from immunoSEQ multiplex PCR, and its TCRdb copy is limited to in-frame clones, with some not included. The sample records some 2,000,000 clones, approximately 96% being singletons. The material sequenced was naive CD4+ T cells sorted from blood. This sample's subset: CD45RA+ positively selected. The receptors come from a man between 18 and 35 years old in good health.

The chain uses TRBV10-1 and TRBJ1-1; TRBD1 agrees at 7 bases. The V gene end was trimmed by 6 bases and the J gene end by 4 bases; junction bases not matched to a gene: 5. CDR1 is WNHNN and CDR2 is SYGVQD in the germline V gene (reference sequence). This CDR3 spans 13 amino acids. CDR3 nucleotide sequence: TGCGCCAGCAGCCCCAGGGGGGGCACTGAAGCTTTCTTT. The encoded protein is CASSPRGGTEAFF.

Only one count was recorded for this clone. This sample includes further DNA sequences coding for the same CDR3. The chain couples TRBV6-5 to TRBJ2-7; tentatively, D is TRBD1 (5 bases). This CDR3 contains 12 residues. Trimming left V 8 bases short and J 3 bases short, with 11 bases between. CDR1 MNHEY and CDR2 SVGAGI come from the germline V gene. Here the CDR3 reads CASSRDSYEQYF. CDR3 in DNA: TGTGCCAGCTCCCGAGACAGCTACGAGCAGTACTTC.

The CDR3 nucleotides are TGTGCCAGCAGTCGCTCTCGCTCCTACGAGCAGTACTTC. This gives the protein CASSRSRSYEQYF. J is TRBJ2-7 and V is TRBV6-5, with D hard to call. V was trimmed by 5 bases and J by 0 bases, leaving 8 bases between them. Per germline, CDR1 MNHEY and CDR2 SVGAGI. CDR3 length: 13 residues.

CDR3 sequence (DNA): TGTGCCAGCAGCGCCGGGACTAGCGGGATGAATGAGCAGTTCTTC. This translates into CASSAGTSGMNEQFF. This chain connects TRBV7-9 to TRBJ2-1, with TRBD2 matching 13 bases. This CDR3 is 15 amino acids long. Looked up from germline, CDR1 is SEHNR and CDR2 is FQNEAQ (reference sequence). V gave up 5 bases and J gave up 7 bases; unmatched junction bases: 5.

The chain is built from TRBV6-6 and TRBJ1-3; perhaps TRBD1 as D (5 bases). V was cut by 6 bases and J by 2 bases, with 11 bases left in between. Looked up from germline, CDR1 is MNHNY and CDR2 is SVGAGI (reference sequence). This CDR3 has 14 residues. The CDR3: CASSPGAAGNTIYF. CDR3 nucleotides: TGTGCCAGCAGCCCCGGGGCTGCTGGAAACACCATATATTTT.

To note about this clone: Other DNA sequences from this sample encode an identical CDR3 as well. This sequence joins TRBV7-2 and TRBJ2-7; 7 bases are a match to TRBD1. The CDR3 spans 13 residues. Germline loops: CDR1 SGHTA, CDR2 FQGNSA. J lost 3 bases, V lost 5 bases, and 4 bases had no gene match. CDR3 loop: CASSPGTVYEQYF. The CDR3 DNA reads TGTGCCAGCAGCCCCGGGACAGTCTACGAGCAGTACTTC.

The chain is built from TRBV7-2 and TRBJ1-3, with D uncertain. The V and J ends lost 5 bases and 5 bases respectively, with 7 bases between them. CDR1 and CDR2 from the germline V gene are SGHTA and FQGNSA. This CDR3 contains 12 residues. CDR3 sequence reads: CASSQTRNTIYF. CDR3 in DNA: TGTGCCAGCAGCCAAACACGAAACACCATATATTTT.

This chain links TRBV6-1 with TRBJ1-5, with TRBD1 identical over 7 bases. Germline-derived CDR1 and CDR2 are MNHNS and SASEGT. Trimming at V came to 4 bases and at J to 7 bases, leaving 10 bases not matched to a gene. The length of the CDR3 is 15 residues. CDR3 in amino acids: CASSADRDRRQPQHF. The CDR3 region has the DNA TGTGCCAGCAGTGCAGACAGGGATCGACGGCAGCCCCAGCATTTT.

The chain carries TRBV18 and TRBJ1-5; 9 bases fit TRBD1. The CDR3 loop spans 16 amino acids. The germline gives CDR1 KGHSH, CDR2 LQKENI. The V segment lost 5 bases and the J segment 2 bases; nucleotides outside the gene matches: 7. As DNA, the CDR3 is TGTGCCAGCTCATCGGACAGGGGTAATGGCAATCAGCCCCAGCATTTT. The encoded protein is CASSSDRGNGNQPQHF.

This sequence joins TRBV6-1 and TRBJ2-1; D possibly corresponds to TRBD2 (5 bases). Germline V gives CDR1 MNHNS, CDR2 SASEGT. V was clipped by 11 bases and J by 8 bases, with 16 bases between them. This CDR3 contains 12 residues. The CDR3 sequence is CAVRVPGDEQFF. CDR3 sequence (DNA): TGTGCCGTACGGGTCCCCGGGGATGAGCAGTTCTTC.

This chain uses TRBV6-1 with TRBJ2-4; the match to TRBD1 covers 9 bases. This CDR3 comprises 15 residues. Germline V gives CDR1 MNHNS, CDR2 SASEGT. The trim removed 5 bases at V and 4 bases at J, leaving 6 bases unmatched. DNA for the CDR3: TGTGCCAGCAGTATTTCGGGACAGGGTAAAAACATTCAGTACTTC. Translated: CASSISGQGKNIQYF.

The chain combines TRBV5-1 with TRBJ1-2, with a possible D match to TRBD1 (5 bases). The V gene lost 4 bases and the J gene lost 8 bases, with 12 bases spanning the gap. CDR1 is SGHRS and CDR2 is YFSETQ in the germline V gene. The CDR3 loop spans 12 amino acids. The CDR3 DNA reads as TGCGCCAGCAGCCCGGCGGGGGAAGGCTACACCTTC. This codes for CASSPAGEGYTF.

A remark on this clone: Distinct nucleotide sequences in the sample also encode this CDR3. CDR3 amino acids: CASATGGTDTQYF. As DNA, the CDR3 is TGTGCCAGCGCCACCGGGGGCACAGATACGCAGTATTTT. The chain carries TRBV25-1 and TRBJ2-3; perhaps TRBD2 as D (5 bases). Germline V gene sequence: CDR1 MGHDK, CDR2 SYGVNS. The CDR3 runs 13 residues. V lost 8 bases and J lost 1, with 10 bases in between. Full variable domain (remainder filled in from reference TRBV25-1 and TRBJ2-3): EADIYQTPRYLVIGTGKKITLECSQTMGHDKMYWYQQDPGMELHLIHYSYGVNSTEKGDLSSESTVSRIRTEHFPLTLESARPSHTSQYLCASATGGTDTQYFGPGTRLTVL.

The chain recombines TRBV2 with TRBJ1-5; D ambiguous. Trimming removed 6 bases at V and 1 base at J, with 4 bases between. The CDR3 covers 12 residues. Germline assignment: CDR1 SNHLY and CDR2 FYNNEI. Written as DNA, the CDR3 is TGTGCCAGCAGGCCGAGCAATCAGCCCCAGCATTTT. It is translated as CASRPSNQPQHF.